One and the same sample provided the 26 T cell receptor beta chains below, sequenced in a study of siplizumab effects on memory and regulatory T cells. TCRdb's copy holds only in-frame clones and misses some; the assay was immunoSEQ multiplex PCR. Among over 45,000 clones listed, around 97% were seen once. The sample was naive CD8+ T cells sorted from blood. Every receptor here comes from a human donor in good health.

CDR3 in amino acids: CASSLGGFRTEAFF. CDR3 coding DNA: TGTGCCAGCAGCTTAGGCGGGTTTCGCACTGAAGCTTTCTTT. The rearrangement links TRBV7-9 to TRBJ1-1; D not certain. Germline lookup yields CDR1 SEHNR and CDR2 FQNEAQ (reference sequence). Trimming removed 1 base at V and 4 bases at J, with 10 bases between. The CDR3 extends over 14 amino acids. Variable domain in full (rest from reference TRBV7-9 and TRBJ1-1): DTGVSQNPRHKITKRGQNVTFRCDPISEHNRLYWYRQTLGQGPEFLTYFQNEAQLEKSRLLSDRFSAERPKGSFSTLEIQRTEQGDSAMYLCASSLGGFRTEAFFGQGTRLTVV.

A single count supports this clone. This chain uses TRBV13 with TRBJ2-7; D unclear. The CDR3 spans 12 residues. Germline CDR1 reads PRHDT; CDR2 reads FYEKMQ (reference sequence). V dropped 0 bases and J dropped 5 bases, with 5 bases sitting between them. CDR3 nucleotide sequence: TGTGCCAGCAGCTTAGGGAGGAACGAGCAGTACTTC. Protein: CASSLGRNEQYF.

The chain links TRBV9 to TRBJ2-2, with 10 positions matching TRBD2. CDR1 is SGDLS and CDR2 is YYNGEE in the germline V gene. This CDR3 contains 16 residues. With 0 bases clipped from V and 7 bases from J, the junction kept 6 bases outside the gene matches. In DNA form, the CDR3 reads TGTGCCAGCAGCGTAGAACTAGCGGGATCCCTCGGGGAGCTGTTTTTT. Protein sequence: CASSVELAGSLGELFF.

V gene TRBV16 combines with J gene TRBJ1-4; the D is unclear. V was cut by 0 bases and J by 4 bases, with 9 bases left in between. CDR3 length: 15 residues. Germline-derived CDR1 and CDR2 are KGHSY and FQNENV. Here the CDR3 reads CASSQSVTLNEKLFF. The CDR3 DNA reads TGTGCCAGCAGCCAATCTGTGACACTTAATGAAAAACTGTTTTTT. The variable domain in full, completed from reference TRBV16 and TRBJ1-4, reads GEEVAQTPKHLVRGEGQKAKLYCAPIKGHSYVFWYQQVLKNEFKFLISFQNENVFDETGMPKERFSAKCLPNSPCSLEIQATKLEDSAVYFCASSQSVTLNEKLFFGSGTQLSVL.

This sequence joins TRBV6-4 and TRBJ2-1, with 13 bases matching TRBD2. V trimming: 6 bases; J trimming: 6 bases; junction bases outside the gene matches: 5. This CDR3 contains 15 residues. The germline V gene encodes CDR1 MRHNA and CDR2 SNTAGT. The CDR3 spells CASRETSGRPNEQFF. The CDR3 nucleotides read TGTGCCAGCAGAGAGACTAGCGGGAGGCCCAATGAGCAGTTCTTC.

This clone was seen once. The CDR3 nucleotides are TGCGCCAGCAGCTTGGAGGGTGGAGGCCAGCCCCAGCATTTT. Protein product: CASSLEGGGQPQHF. This chain connects TRBV5-1 to TRBJ1-5, with D uncertain. The germline gives CDR1 SGHRS, CDR2 YFSETQ. The CDR3 spans 14 residues. V shed 0 bases and J shed 7 bases, with 11 bases lying between them.

The chain uses TRBV9 and TRBJ2-7, with D possibly being TRBD1 or TRBD2 (5 bases each). V dropped 0 bases and J dropped 7 bases, with 5 bases sitting between them. Germline V gene sequence: CDR1 SGDLS, CDR2 YYNGEE. This CDR3 has 11 residues. CDR3 bases: TGTGCCAGCAGCGTAGGGGGGGAGCAGTACTTC. Its protein is CASSVGGEQYF. The entire variable domain, with the rest obtained from reference TRBV9 and TRBJ2-7, is as follows: DSGVTQTPKHLITATGQRVTLRCSPRSGDLSVYWYQQSLDQGLQFLIQYYNGEERAKGNILERFSAQQFPDLHSELNLSSLELGDSALYFCASSVGGEQYFGPGTRLTVT.

CDR3 residues: CASQQGRYTEAFF. The CDR3 coding sequence is TGTGCATCACAACAGGGGCGGTACACTGAAGCTTTCTTT. The rearrangement joins TRBV25-1 to TRBJ1-1; 7 bases match TRBD1. The CDR3 runs to 13 residues. Germline-derived CDR1 and CDR2 are MGHDK and SYGVNS.

The V gene is TRBV6-5, the J gene TRBJ2-5; D is unresolved. CDR1 is MNHEY and CDR2 is SVGAGI in the germline V gene. The length of the CDR3 is 13 residues. V was trimmed by 4 bases and J by 9 bases, leaving 15 bases between them. Here the CDR3 reads CASSSSLTGSQYF. The DNA of the CDR3 is TGTGCCAGCAGTTCCAGCCTGACGGGCTCCCAGTACTTC.

This rearrangement joins TRBV28 to TRBJ2-1; 13 nucleotides line up with TRBD2. The germline gives CDR1 MDHEN, CDR2 SYDVKM. CDR3 size: 16 residues. The ends lost 5 bases at V and 6 bases at J; junction bases unmatched: 7. The CDR3, as DNA: TGTGCCAGCAGTCCTGGACTAGCGGGAGACCGCAATGAGCAGTTCTTC. Its protein is CASSPGLAGDRNEQFF.

Concerning this clone itself: The same CDR3 arises from other DNA sequences in this sample as well. The gene calls are TRBV7-9 and TRBJ2-7; D ambiguous. The germline CDR1 and CDR2 sequences are SEHNR and FQNEAQ (reference sequence). Trimming stripped 1 base from V and 2 bases from J, with 3 bases between. The CDR3 is 12 residues long. The CDR3 region is CASSLETYEQYF. As DNA, the CDR3 is TGTGCCAGCAGCTTAGAAACCTACGAGCAGTACTTC.

The CDR3 DNA is TGTGCCAGCAGCCTGCTGACACTAGGGACTGCGACGGCTGAGCAGTTCTTC. Its protein is CASSLLTLGTATAEQFF. The V gene is TRBV28, the J gene TRBJ2-1; D might be TRBD2 (6 bases). CDR3 length: 17 amino acids. Germline V gene data show CDR1 as MDHEN and CDR2 as SYDVKM. The V and J ends lost 6 bases and 9 bases respectively, with 27 bases between them.

This rearrangement joins TRBV28 to TRBJ1-5, with a weak D call TRBD1 (6 bases). V was shortened by 8 bases and J by 6 bases, with 8 bases between the two germline ends. This CDR3 region has 11 residues. Germline V CDR1 and CDR2: MDHEN, SYDVKM. CDR3 amino acids: CASQDSQPQHF. For the CDR3, the DNA is TGTGCCAGCCAGGACAGTCAGCCCCAGCATTTT.

The chain combines TRBV5-6 with TRBJ1-5; D remains unclear. V was cut by 4 bases and J by 3 bases, with 14 bases left in between. This CDR3 has 15 amino acids. Germline CDR1 is SGHDT and CDR2 is YYEEEE. The CDR3 DNA is TGTGCCAGCAGCCTGGGTGCAACTGTCAATCAGCCCCAGCATTTT. Protein sequence: CASSLGATVNQPQHF.

The V gene is TRBV5-1, the J gene TRBJ1-1; D is ambiguous. The CDR3 sequence is 14 residues long. Germline V gene lookup returns CDR1 SGHRS and CDR2 YFSETQ. V was trimmed by 2 bases and J by 4 bases, leaving 12 bases between them. For the CDR3, the DNA is TGCGCCAGCAGCTTAGATCCCGAAGGCACTGAAGCTTTCTTT. This codes for CASSLDPEGTEAFF.

This chain uses TRBV6-1 with TRBJ1-1, with no clear D. Trimming stripped 3 bases from V and 3 bases from J, with 17 bases between. From germline, CDR1 is MNHNS and CDR2 SASEGT. The CDR3 is 16 amino acids. CDR3 sequence reads: CASSEASGRMDTEAFF. The CDR3 DNA reads as TGTGCCAGCAGTGAGGCTTCCGGGAGAATGGACACTGAAGCTTTCTTT.

J is TRBJ1-4 and V is TRBV6-1; TRBD1 agrees at 10 bases. From germline, CDR1 is MNHNS and CDR2 SASEGT. The CDR3 sequence is 15 residues long. Losses at the gene ends were 4 bases for V and 8 bases for J; bases not matched to a gene: 7. The CDR3 region is CASSAPTGGGEKLFF. CDR3 in DNA: TGTGCCAGCAGTGCCCCGACAGGGGGCGGCGAAAAACTGTTTTTT.

V is TRBV28 and J is TRBJ1-5, with TRBD1 as a possible D gene (5 bases). Trimming left V 4 bases short and J 4 bases short, with 20 bases between. The CDR3 has 17 residues. Germline-derived CDR1 and CDR2 are MDHEN and SYDVKM. The CDR3 region has the DNA TGTGCCAGCAGTTCGGCGAACGTGGGACTTAGAAATCAGCCCCAGCATTTT. The encoded protein is CASSSANVGLRNQPQHF. Looking up the rest from reference TRBV28 and TRBJ1-5 gives the full variable domain: DVKVTQSSRYLVKRTGEKVFLECVQDMDHENMFWYRQDPGLGLRLIYFSYDVKMKEKGDIPEGYSVSREKKERFSLILESASTNQTSMYLCASSSANVGLRNQPQHFGDGTRLSIL.

This clone has just a few counts. The chain joins TRBV9 to TRBJ1-2; no firm D call. Trimming removed 3 bases from V and 6 bases from J, with 6 bases in between. Germline V gene sequence: CDR1 SGDLS, CDR2 YYNGEE. The CDR3 has 11 residues. The CDR3 DNA is TGTGCCAGCAGCGCCCCCGATGGCTACACCTTC. Translated: CASSAPDGYTF. The complete variable domain, with remaining parts taken from reference TRBV9 and TRBJ1-2, reads DSGVTQTPKHLITATGQRVTLRCSPRSGDLSVYWYQQSLDQGLQFLIQYYNGEERAKGNILERFSAQQFPDLHSELNLSSLELGDSALYFCASSAPDGYTFGSGTRLTVV.

This chain connects TRBV7-9 to TRBJ2-7, with D perhaps TRBD2 (5 bases). Trimming stripped 5 bases from V and 4 bases from J, with 15 bases between. Germline lookup yields CDR1 SEHNR and CDR2 FQNEAQ (reference sequence). This CDR3 spans 14 amino acids. CDR3 sequence reads: CASSPEEGPYEQYF. DNA of the CDR3: TGTGCCAGCAGCCCCGAAGAGGGTCCTTACGAGCAGTACTTC.

The chain is built from TRBV5-1 and TRBJ2-5; D ambiguous. Trimming shortened V by 4 bases and J by 1 base, and 8 bases separated the two germline ends. Per the germline V gene, CDR1 is SGHRS and CDR2 is YFSETQ. This CDR3 region has 13 residues. The CDR3 region is CASSPDLQETQYF. DNA for the CDR3: TGCGCCAGCAGCCCAGACCTCCAAGAGACCCAGTACTTC. The complete variable domain, with remaining parts taken from reference TRBV5-1 and TRBJ2-5, reads KAGVTQTPRYLIKTRGQQVTLSCSPISGHRSVSWYQQTPGQGLQFLFEYFSETQRNKGNFPGRFSGRQFSNSRSEMNVSTLELGDSALYLCASSPDLQETQYFGPGTRLLVL.

This clone was found once. The rearrangement joins TRBV4-1 to TRBJ1-3; weak D call: TRBD1 (6 bases). V was cut by 1 base and J by 0 bases, with 13 bases left in between. The CDR3 covers 17 residues. From germline, CDR1 is MGHRA and CDR2 YSYEKL. CDR3 loop: CASSQVGDTSSGNTIYF. Written as DNA, the CDR3 is TGCGCCAGCAGCCAAGTAGGGGACACCAGCTCTGGAAACACCATATATTTT.

This chain uses TRBV29-1 with TRBJ2-7, with 8 bases aligning to TRBD1. This CDR3 comprises 11 residues. V lost 6 bases and J lost 6; bases outside the gene matches: 4. CDR1 and CDR2 from the germline V gene are SQVTM and ANQGSEA. The CDR3 reads CSVRQGLEQYF. DNA of the CDR3: TGCAGCGTCCGACAGGGGCTCGAGCAGTACTTC.

V gene TRBV7-6 combines with J gene TRBJ2-3, with TRBD2 matching 7 bases. V trimming: 6 bases; J trimming: 0 bases; junction bases outside the gene matches: 6. Germline V lookup: CDR1 SGHVS, CDR2 FNYEAQ. The CDR3 has 15 amino acids. CDR3 amino acids: CASRPTSASTDTQYF. CDR3 bases: TGTGCCAGCAGACCAACTAGCGCTAGCACAGATACGCAGTATTTT.

The chain couples TRBV19 to TRBJ2-7, with TRBD2 matching 8 bases. There are 19 residues in the CDR3. Per the germline V gene, CDR1 is LNHDA and CDR2 is SQIVND (reference sequence). J lost 1 base, V lost 0 bases, and 14 bases had no gene match. As DNA, the CDR3 is TGTGCCAGTAGTATAGATTTTCCGGGAGGGATGTTGCAGTCCTACGAGCAGTACTTC. Translated: CASSIDFPGGMLQSYEQYF.

This clone has a single count. This chain joins TRBV6-5 and TRBJ2-5; the D gene is possibly TRBD2 (5 bases). The V gene's germline CDR1 is MNHEY and CDR2 SVGAGI. V was shortened by 2 bases and J by 4 bases, with 11 bases between the two germline ends. This CDR3 region has 14 residues. In DNA form, the CDR3 reads TGTGCCAGCAGTTACAAGGCCGGAGGAGAGACCCAGTACTTC. This translates into CASSYKAGGETQYF.